The T cell receptor beta chain described here comes from a study of CD8+ T cells in alopecia areata. Those with alopecia areata gave lesional scalp punch biopsies and peripheral blood. Once RNA had been extracted, it was reverse transcribed into cDNA to act as the sequencing template. Using immunoSEQ multiplex PCR, the repertoire was profiled, and TCRdb retains in-frame clones only, with some absent. The data show 150,000 to 200,000 clones, over 55% seen once. V was trimmed by 0 bases and J by 6 bases, leaving 15 bases between them. Looked up from germline, CDR1 is SGDLS and CDR2 is YYNGEE. The CDR3 is 15 residues long.

The sequencing here drew on CD4+ T cells sorted from blood, taken at week 0. This chain joins TRBV9 and TRBJ1-1, with D unclear. The source of this sequence is a human donor with alopecia areata. CDR3 coding DNA: TGTGCCAGCAGCGTAGGGAGAGGGAGATGGGCTGAAGCTTTCTTT. Encoded protein: CASSVGRGRWAEAFF.